A selection of T cell receptor beta chains follows, all from one sample in a study of blood T cell repertoires in COVID-19. Sequencing was performed with immunoSEQ multiplex PCR; in TCRdb, only in-frame clones are kept and a portion is missing. The sample lists about 98,000 clones; approximately 86% were seen once. Sequenced input: peripheral blood. The receptors originated from a man between 45 and 60 years old with acute or convalescent COVID-19. The CDR3 runs from the conserved cysteine through the conserved F or W. A D gene is named only where the DNA matches it firmly. Rows give clone size only sometimes, using once, few, many, or a class for an expanded clone.

.	TRBV11-2	TRBJ1-3	.	TGTGCCAGCAGTCAACCAGGGTATTTTGGAAACACCATATATTTT	CASSQPGYFGNTIYF
.	TRBV18	TRBJ1-5	.	TGTGCCAGCTCACCCTTGGACGGGGTCGATAAAGCCCAGCATTTT	CASSPLDGVDKAQHF
.	TRBV5-1	TRBJ2-1	TRBD2	TGCGCCAGCACCCATCAATCGACTAGCGGTAATGAGCAGTTCTTC	CASTHQSTSGNEQFF
.	TRBV14	TRBJ1-1	.	TGTGCCAGCAGCTTGGGACATTCCAACACTGAAGCTTTCTTT	CASSLGHSNTEAFF
.	TRBV5-6	TRBJ1-5	.	TGTGCCAGCAGCTTGTGGGGGGGCAGCAATCAGCCCCAGCATTTT	CASSLWGGSNQPQHF
.	TRBV7-2	TRBJ2-3	TRBD1	TGTGCCAGCAGCTCGACAGGGATTCCCACAGATACGCAGTATTTT	CASSSTGIPTDTQYF
once	TRBV5-1	TRBJ1-5	.	TGCGCCAGCAGCTTGATCGGGGGGCAGGGTCAGCCCCAGCATTTT	CASSLIGGQGQPQHF
.	TRBV11-2	TRBJ2-7	TRBD2	TGTGCCAGCAGCTTATTTAGCGGGAGGAACTACGAGCAGTACTTC	CASSLFSGRNYEQYF
.	TRBV5-4	TRBJ2-7	.	TGTGCCAGCAGCCCCGACTCTAGAAACTACGAGCAGTACTTC	CASSPDSRNYEQYF
few	TRBV5-4	TRBJ2-2	.	TGTGCCAGCAGCTTGGAATGGCAGGCCGGGGAGCTGTTTTTT	CASSLEWQAGELFF
.	TRBV2	TRBJ2-5	TRBD1	TGTGCCAGCAGTGAAGCCGGGACAGGGCACTTC	CASSEAGTGHF
.	TRBV30	TRBJ1-6	.	TGTGCCTGGAGACTGCTGGGGAGGGATAATTCACCCCTCCACTTT	CAWRLLGRDNSPLHF
.	TRBV6-5	TRBJ2-7	TRBD1	TGTGCCAGCAGGGGACAGGGCCCCTACGAGCAGTACTTC	CASRGQGPYEQYF
.	TRBV30	TRBJ1-4	TRBD1	TGTGCCTACCTCGGGACAGGGGTCCCTAATGAAAAACTGTTTTTT	CAYLGTGVPNEKLFF
.	TRBV5-1	TRBJ2-1	TRBD1	TGCGCCAGCAGCTTGGGTCCAGGGGGTCCTTCTCACAATGAGCAGTTCTTC	CASSLGPGGPSHNEQFF
.	TRBV5-4	TRBJ2-1	TRBD2	TGTGCCAGCAGGATAGCGGGGTCCAATGAGCAGTTCTTC	CASRIAGSNEQFF
.	TRBV5-1	TRBJ2-7	TRBD2	TGCGCCAGCAGCTGGGGGACTAGCGGGAGTGCGAGAGCTTACGAGCAGTACTTC	CASSWGTSGSARAYEQYF
.	TRBV7-8	TRBJ2-7	.	TGTGCCAGCAGCTTAGGGGAGCAGAACTTGTTCTCCTACGAGCAGTACTTC	CASSLGEQNLFSYEQYF
.	TRBV9	TRBJ1-3	.	TGTGCCAGCAGCGTAGCAGGGAACACCATATATTTT	CASSVAGNTIYF
.	TRBV19	TRBJ1-3	TRBD1	TGTGCCACTCAAGGGGGCGGACTTACTGGAAACACCATATATTTT	CATQGGGLTGNTIYF
.	TRBV5-6	TRBJ1-5	TRBD1	TGTGCCAGCAGCTTACAGGGGGCCAAGCAGCCCCAGCATTTT	CASSLQGAKQPQHF
medium-sized	TRBV14	TRBJ1-6	.	TGTGCCAGCAGCCGGCTTGGGGGCTGGAATAATTCACCCCTCCACTTT	CASSRLGGWNNSPLHF
.	TRBV7-9	TRBJ2-2	TRBD2	TGTGCCAGCGCCCGGGCTAGCGGTAACACCGGGGAGCTGTTTTTT	CASARASGNTGELFF
.	TRBV5-1	TRBJ2-1	TRBD2	TGCGCCAGCAGCCAACCGGGACTAAAGTACAATGAGCAGTTCTTC	CASSQPGLKYNEQFF
.	TRBV7-9	TRBJ2-3	TRBD2	TGTGCCAGCAGCTTAGACCGGGAGGGAGCTAGTTTT	CASSLDREGASF
.	TRBV4-2	TRBJ2-7	.	TGTGCCAGCAGCCAAGCCCCCCGACTAGATGGAAGCTACGAGCAGTACTTC	CASSQAPRLDGSYEQYF
.	TRBV3-1/TRBV3-2	TRBJ2-1	TRBD2	TGTGCCAGCAGGGGGACTAGCGGGAGAGATGAGCAGTTCTTC	CASRGTSGRDEQFF
.	TRBV6-5	TRBJ1-1	TRBD1	TGTGCCAGCAGTCCCGGTCGACAGGGTAATGAAGCTTTCTTT	CASSPGRQGNEAFF